This T cell receptor (beta chain) appears in the sequencing data of a study of control samples from healthy donors and cancer patients. The assay was immunoSEQ multiplex PCR, and TCRdb's table has in-frame clones only and misses some. The data contain roughly 80,000 clones, 89% of them seen just once; the ten biggest clones take up 5.5% to 7%. This clone was picked up one time. The receptor comes from a middle-aged man in good health. The specimen was blood.

The CDR3 reads CASSYGETTEAFF. CDR3 DNA sequence: TGTGCCAGCAGTTACGGAGAGACCACTGAAGCTTTCTTT. The chain uses TRBV2 and TRBJ1-1; no definite D call. The CDR3 sequence is 13 residues long. Germline V gene lookup returns CDR1 SNHLY and CDR2 FYNNEI. V lost 5 bases, J lost 4 bases, and 11 bases lay in between.